This T cell receptor (beta chain) emerged from a study of shared clonotypes between healthy human individuals. Study at large: The study drew on a couple of women and a few men aged 18 to 49 as donors. Study results and caveats: For naive CD4 cells, around 5.1% of clonotypes were shared across a handful of donors.

Naive CD8 isolation took CD45RO-negative cells positively selected for CCR7 and excluded terminally differentiated effector memory CD45RA+ cells. The assay was carried out at the deep level. Only in-frame clones appear in the TCRdb table, and some are missing; sequencing was by immunoSEQ multiplex PCR. The sample contains millions of clones, about 92% of which appear only once. V shed 2 bases and J 4 bases; nucleotides not matched to a gene: 5. The CDR3 runs 14 residues. Germline CDR1 MNHEY, CDR2 SVGAGI. As regards this clone: Its specificity is not known.

This TCR derives from a man in his late teens or twenties in good health. Some clones in this sample may be carry-over from other donors' samples. The chain is built from TRBV6-5 and TRBJ2-7; 7 bases line up with TRBD2. The sample consisted of naive CD8+ T cells from PBMCs. DNA of the CDR3: TGTGCCAGCAGTTACCGGCAGGGAGGGTACGAGCAGTACTTC. Protein product: CASSYRQGGYEQYF.